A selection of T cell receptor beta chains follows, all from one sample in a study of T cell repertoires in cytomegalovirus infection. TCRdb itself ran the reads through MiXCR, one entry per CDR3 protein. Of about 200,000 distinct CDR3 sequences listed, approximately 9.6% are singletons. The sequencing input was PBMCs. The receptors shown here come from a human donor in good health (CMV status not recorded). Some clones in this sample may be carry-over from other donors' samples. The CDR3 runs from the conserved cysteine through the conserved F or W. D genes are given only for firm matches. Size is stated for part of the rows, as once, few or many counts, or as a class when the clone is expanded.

CDR3aa: CASSPSGTTSLEQYF
CDR3nt: TGTGCCAGCAGCCCAAGCGGGACGACCTCGTTGGAGCAGTACTTC
abundance: many
j_gene: TRBJ2-7
v_gene: TRBV7-2
d_gene: TRBD2

CDR3aa: CASHRGGYEQYF
CDR3nt: TGTGCCAGCCACCGGGGGGGTTACGAGCAGTACTTC
abundance: many
j_gene: TRBJ2-7
v_gene: TRBV6-6
d_gene: TRBD2

CDR3aa: CASSFPKTSVAKNIQYF
CDR3nt: TGTGCCAGCAGCTTCCCGAAGACGAGTGTCGCCAAAAACATTCAGTACTTC
abundance: many
j_gene: TRBJ2-4
v_gene: TRBV7-2
d_gene: NA

CDR3aa: CASSSPRLAGASRNEQFF
CDR3nt: TGTGCCAGCAGTTCCCCCCGCCTAGCGGGGGCCTCTCGCAATGAGCAGTTCTTC
abundance: many
j_gene: TRBJ2-1
v_gene: TRBV6-2/TRBV6-3
d_gene: TRBD2

CDR3aa: CASSFRGLADYEQYF
CDR3nt: TGTGCCAGCAGTTTCCGGGGACTAGCGGACTACGAGCAGTACTTC
abundance: few
j_gene: TRBJ2-7
v_gene: TRBV28
d_gene: TRBD2

CDR3aa: CASRRQGGKETQYF
CDR3nt: TGTGCCAGCAGGCGACAGGGAGGGAAGGAGACCCAGTACTTC
abundance: NA
j_gene: TRBJ2-5
v_gene: TRBV6-2/TRBV6-3
d_gene: NA

CDR3aa: CASSAGTEAGELFF
CDR3nt: TGTGCCAGCAGCGCCGGGACAGAGGCCGGGGAGCTGTTTTTT
abundance: many
j_gene: TRBJ2-2
v_gene: TRBV7-9
d_gene: TRBD1

CDR3aa: CSVVVSGNTIYF
CDR3nt: TGCAGCGTTGTCGTCTCTGGAAACACCATATATTTT
abundance: many
j_gene: TRBJ1-3
v_gene: TRBV29-1
d_gene: NA

CDR3aa: CASSLLPSGSDEQYF
CDR3nt: TGTGCCAGCAGTTTATTACCTAGCGGGAGTGACGAGCAGTACTTC
abundance: NA
j_gene: TRBJ2-7
v_gene: TRBV27
d_gene: TRBD2

CDR3aa: CASSSLWREKLFF
CDR3nt: TGTGCCAGCAGCTCATTATGGAGGGAAAAACTGTTTTTT
abundance: many
j_gene: TRBJ1-4
v_gene: TRBV7-2
d_gene: NA

CDR3aa: CSATYESGYTF
CDR3nt: TGCAGTGCTACCTACGAGAGTGGCTACACCTTC
abundance: few
j_gene: TRBJ1-2
v_gene: TRBV20-1
d_gene: NA

CDR3aa: CASSQGGGNQPQHF
CDR3nt: TGTGCCAGCAGCCAGGGAGGGGGCAATCAGCCCCAGCATTTT
abundance: many
j_gene: TRBJ1-5
v_gene: TRBV7-8
d_gene: NA

CDR3aa: CATSDFRGRPYYGYTF
CDR3nt: TGTGCCACCAGTGATTTTCGGGGGAGGCCTTACTATGGCTACACCTTC
abundance: many
j_gene: TRBJ1-2
v_gene: TRBV24-1
d_gene: NA

CDR3aa: CASSLADQAQETQYF
CDR3nt: TGTGCCAGCAGCTTAGCCGATCAAGCCCAAGAGACCCAGTACTTC
abundance: many
j_gene: TRBJ2-5
v_gene: TRBV7-2
d_gene: NA

CDR3aa: CSASPSRATGELFF
CDR3nt: TGCAGTGCTAGCCCCTCGCGGGCTACCGGGGAGCTGTTTTTT
abundance: many
j_gene: TRBJ2-2
v_gene: TRBV20-1
d_gene: NA

CDR3aa: CASSRSIETQYF
CDR3nt: TGTGCCAGCAGCCGCTCTATCGAGACCCAGTACTTC
abundance: many
j_gene: TRBJ2-5
v_gene: TRBV7-2
d_gene: NA

CDR3aa: CSVSSTPTNEQFF
CDR3nt: TGCAGCGTTTCCTCGACTCCTACTAATGAGCAGTTCTTC
abundance: NA
j_gene: TRBJ2-1
v_gene: TRBV29-1
d_gene: NA

CDR3aa: CASSFTGPGENEKLFF
CDR3nt: TGTGCCAGCAGTTTCACAGGGCCTGGGGAAAATGAAAAACTGTTTTTT
abundance: many
j_gene: TRBJ1-4
v_gene: TRBV12-3/TRBV12-4
d_gene: NA

CDR3aa: CSATQTTGRGQPQHF
CDR3nt: TGCAGTGCTACCCAGACGACAGGGCGAGGACAGCCCCAGCATTTT
abundance: few
j_gene: TRBJ1-5
v_gene: TRBV20-1
d_gene: TRBD1

CDR3aa: CATSDLTGVHTQYF
CDR3nt: TGTGCCACCAGTGACTTAACAGGGGTCCACACGCAGTATTTT
abundance: NA
j_gene: TRBJ2-3
v_gene: TRBV24-1
d_gene: TRBD1

CDR3aa: CASSLQGSPNPYEQYF
CDR3nt: TGTGCCAGCAGCTTACAAGGTTCCCCGAACCCCTACGAGCAGTACTTC
abundance: many
j_gene: TRBJ2-7
v_gene: TRBV7-9
d_gene: NA

CDR3aa: CASSLGFEGNTIYF
CDR3nt: TGTGCCAGCAGCTTAGGATTCGAAGGAAACACCATATATTTT
abundance: many
j_gene: TRBJ1-3
v_gene: TRBV7-2
d_gene: NA

CDR3aa: CASSSRQGIDSPLHF
CDR3nt: TGTGCCAGCAGCTCAAGGCAGGGAATTGATTCACCCCTCCACTTT
abundance: many
j_gene: TRBJ1-6
v_gene: TRBV7-2
d_gene: NA

CDR3aa: CASRKLAEPYNEQFF
CDR3nt: TGTGCCAGCAGGAAATTAGCGGAGCCCTACAATGAGCAGTTCTTC
abundance: few
j_gene: TRBJ2-1
v_gene: TRBV28
d_gene: NA

CDR3aa: CASRRTSGPYEQYF
CDR3nt: TGTGCCAGCAGAAGGACTAGCGGACCCTACGAGCAGTACTTC
abundance: many
j_gene: TRBJ2-7
v_gene: TRBV7-2
d_gene: TRBD2

CDR3aa: CASRLALGESGANVLTF
CDR3nt: TGTGCCAGCAGGCTAGCCCTTGGGGAATCTGGGGCCAACGTCCTGACTTTC
abundance: many
j_gene: TRBJ2-6
v_gene: TRBV28
d_gene: NA

CDR3aa: CSVQGQFNQPQHF
CDR3nt: TGCAGCGTCCAAGGACAGTTTAATCAGCCCCAGCATTTT
abundance: few
j_gene: TRBJ1-5
v_gene: TRBV29-1
d_gene: NA

CDR3aa: CASSPTGTSGPDTQYF
CDR3nt: TGTGCCAGCAGTCCGACCGGGACTAGCGGCCCAGATACGCAGTATTTT
abundance: NA
j_gene: TRBJ2-3
v_gene: TRBV28
d_gene: TRBD2

CDR3aa: CASSSPRNTEAFF
CDR3nt: TGTGCCAGCAGCTCCCCCCGGAACACTGAAGCTTTCTTT
abundance: NA
j_gene: TRBJ1-1
v_gene: TRBV11-2
d_gene: NA

CDR3aa: CASRPGRQGGSAEKLFF
CDR3nt: TGCGCCAGCAGACCCGGGCGCCAGGGAGGGTCGGCTGAAAAACTGTTTTTT
abundance: NA
j_gene: TRBJ1-4
v_gene: TRBV5-1
d_gene: NA

CDR3aa: CASSPRRGPRPLGNTIYF
CDR3nt: TGTGCCAGCAGTCCTAGACGGGGGCCTCGACCTCTCGGAAACACCATATATTTT
abundance: many
j_gene: TRBJ1-3
v_gene: TRBV7-2
d_gene: NA

CDR3aa: CSARQSGQANTEAFF
CDR3nt: TGCAGTGCTAGGCAGTCGGGACAAGCGAACACTGAAGCTTTCTTT
abundance: NA
j_gene: TRBJ1-1
v_gene: TRBV20-1
d_gene: NA

CDR3aa: CASSSRTSGSSYNEQFF
CDR3nt: TGTGCCAGCAGTTCGAGGACTAGCGGGAGCTCCTACAATGAGCAGTTCTTC
abundance: few
j_gene: TRBJ2-1
v_gene: TRBV28
d_gene: TRBD2

CDR3aa: CASSRGQGYGYTF
CDR3nt: TGTGCCAGCAGCCGAGGACAGGGATACGGCTACACCTTC
abundance: many
j_gene: TRBJ1-2
v_gene: TRBV7-9
d_gene: TRBD1

CDR3aa: CASSLVQGRVGTEAFF
CDR3nt: TGTGCCAGCAGTTTAGTACAGGGAAGGGTTGGAACTGAAGCTTTCTTT
abundance: many
j_gene: TRBJ1-1
v_gene: TRBV12-3/TRBV12-4
d_gene: NA

CDR3aa: CATSSDRGGEQYF
CDR3nt: TGTGCCACCAGCAGCGACAGGGGAGGGGAGCAGTACTTC
abundance: many
j_gene: TRBJ2-7
v_gene: TRBV15
d_gene: NA

CDR3aa: CASSPTGVRRFYGELFF
CDR3nt: TGTGCCAGCAGCCCGACAGGGGTGAGAAGGTTCTACGGGGAGCTGTTTTTT
abundance: NA
j_gene: TRBJ2-2
v_gene: TRBV7-9
d_gene: TRBD1

CDR3aa: CSASLALSSYNEQFF
CDR3nt: TGCAGTGCTTCACTAGCTTTAAGCTCCTACAATGAGCAGTTCTTC
abundance: many
j_gene: TRBJ2-1
v_gene: TRBV20-1
d_gene: NA

CDR3aa: CASSPNAGGNEQFF
CDR3nt: TGTGCCAGCAGCCCGAATGCAGGGGGCAATGAGCAGTTCTTC
abundance: many
j_gene: TRBJ2-1
v_gene: TRBV7-2
d_gene: TRBD1

CDR3aa: CSVAGTSGSNEQFF
CDR3nt: TGCAGCGTGGCCGGGACTAGCGGGAGTAATGAGCAGTTCTTC
abundance: NA
j_gene: TRBJ2-1
v_gene: TRBV29-1
d_gene: TRBD2

CDR3aa: CASSLDVGVGETQYF
CDR3nt: TGCGCCAGCAGCTTGGATGTAGGGGTTGGCGAGACCCAGTACTTC
abundance: few
j_gene: TRBJ2-5
v_gene: TRBV5-1
d_gene: NA

CDR3aa: CASSQESLARGDTQYF
CDR3nt: TGCGCCAGCAGCCAAGAATCTCTAGCCAGAGGAGATACGCAGTATTTT
abundance: many
j_gene: TRBJ2-3
v_gene: TRBV4-1
d_gene: NA

CDR3aa: CSVHIQGYAEAFF
CDR3nt: TGCAGCGTTCATATACAGGGGTATGCTGAAGCTTTCTTT
abundance: NA
j_gene: TRBJ1-1
v_gene: TRBV29-1
d_gene: TRBD1

CDR3aa: CASSTSEGRANEQFF
CDR3nt: TGTGCCAGCAGTACATCAGAGGGCAGGGCCAATGAGCAGTTCTTC
abundance: many
j_gene: TRBJ2-1
v_gene: TRBV6-2/TRBV6-3
d_gene: NA

CDR3aa: CASSYRKDRGDSNQPQHF
CDR3nt: TGTGCCAGCAGTTACAGGAAGGACAGGGGGGATAGCAATCAGCCCCAGCATTTT
abundance: NA
j_gene: TRBJ1-5
v_gene: TRBV6-1
d_gene: TRBD1

CDR3aa: CASSLGGANEQFF
CDR3nt: TGTGCCAGCAGCTTAGGCGGGGCTAATGAGCAGTTCTTC
abundance: many
j_gene: TRBJ2-1
v_gene: TRBV7-9
d_gene: NA

CDR3aa: CASSLGQGGGYGYTF
CDR3nt: TGTGCCAGCAGTTTGGGACAGGGGGGGGGGTATGGCTACACCTTC
abundance: NA
j_gene: TRBJ1-2
v_gene: TRBV6-1
d_gene: TRBD1

CDR3aa: CASSSGTLANEQFF
CDR3nt: TGTGCCAGCAGCTCTGGGACCTTGGCCAATGAGCAGTTCTTC
abundance: many
j_gene: TRBJ2-1
v_gene: TRBV7-6
d_gene: NA

CDR3aa: CASRPPGGYEQYF
CDR3nt: TGTGCCAGCAGACCTCCGGGGGGCTACGAGCAGTACTTC
abundance: NA
j_gene: TRBJ2-7
v_gene: TRBV12-3/TRBV12-4
d_gene: TRBD2

CDR3aa: CSATRTGDYYGYTF
CDR3nt: TGCAGTGCTACCCGGACAGGCGATTACTATGGCTACACCTTC
abundance: NA
j_gene: TRBJ1-2
v_gene: TRBV20-1
d_gene: TRBD1

CDR3aa: CSARSGARETQYF
CDR3nt: TGCAGTGCTAGATCAGGGGCAAGGGAGACCCAGTACTTC
abundance: few
j_gene: TRBJ2-5
v_gene: TRBV20-1
d_gene: NA

CDR3aa: CATSDAGTGSFGYTF
CDR3nt: TGTGCCACCAGTGACGCCGGGACAGGGAGCTTTGGCTACACCTTC
abundance: NA
j_gene: TRBJ1-2
v_gene: TRBV24-1
d_gene: TRBD1

CDR3aa: CASSASLSWNNEQFF
CDR3nt: TGTGCCAGCAGTGCCAGCCTGAGCTGGAACAATGAGCAGTTCTTC
abundance: many
j_gene: TRBJ2-1
v_gene: TRBV7-3
d_gene: NA

CDR3aa: CASSLGRYGYTF
CDR3nt: TGTGCCAGCAGCTTAGGACGCTATGGCTACACCTTC
abundance: many
j_gene: TRBJ1-2
v_gene: TRBV7-2
d_gene: NA

CDR3aa: CASYRTSGGSDTQYF
CDR3nt: TGTGCCAGCTACCGGACTAGCGGGGGCTCAGATACGCAGTATTTT
abundance: NA
j_gene: TRBJ2-3
v_gene: TRBV6-2/TRBV6-3
d_gene: TRBD2

CDR3aa: CASSYILQGRLTNGQPQHF
CDR3nt: TGTGCCAGCAGTTATATCTTACAGGGGCGACTTACTAACGGTCAGCCCCAGCATTTT
abundance: many
j_gene: TRBJ1-5
v_gene: TRBV6-2/TRBV6-3
d_gene: TRBD1

CDR3aa: CASSHYGLAGGPNEQFF
CDR3nt: TGTGCCAGCAGTCACTACGGACTAGCGGGAGGGCCCAATGAGCAGTTCTTC
abundance: many
j_gene: TRBJ2-1
v_gene: TRBV12-3/TRBV12-4
d_gene: TRBD2

CDR3aa: CASSLASGRSEQFF
CDR3nt: TGTGCCAGCAGCTTAGCTAGCGGGAGATCTGAGCAGTTCTTC
abundance: many
j_gene: TRBJ2-1
v_gene: TRBV7-2
d_gene: TRBD2

CDR3aa: CASSLYSGELFF
CDR3nt: TGTGCCAGCAGTTTATATTCTGGGGAGCTGTTTTTT
abundance: NA
j_gene: TRBJ2-2
v_gene: TRBV28
d_gene: NA

CDR3aa: CASVGRGGRETQYF
CDR3nt: TGTGCCAGCGTTGGGCGGGGGGGACGAGAGACCCAGTACTTC
abundance: many
j_gene: TRBJ2-5
v_gene: TRBV28
d_gene: TRBD2